This passage covers 12 T cell receptor beta chains from one sample sequenced in a study of T cell changes during pregnancy in multiple sclerosis. Clones were sequenced by immunoSEQ multiplex PCR, and TCRdb holds only the in-frame ones, with some missing. The sample lists over 60,000 clones, 96% occurring once. The source was CD8+ T cells from peripheral blood mononuclear cells, collected after pregnancy. These receptors were obtained from a female donor with multiple sclerosis, enrolled in a pregnancy study.

V and J are TRBV5-6 and TRBJ2-7; D might be TRBD2 (5 bases). V was trimmed by 0 bases and J by 7 bases, leaving 14 bases between them. This CDR3 contains 14 residues. Germline CDR1 and CDR2: SGHDT and YYEEEE. The CDR3 nucleotides are TGTGCCAGCAGCTTGGGGGGAGATTCGTGGGAGCAGTACTTC. Translated, it gives CASSLGGDSWEQYF.

The V gene is TRBV7-9, the J gene TRBJ2-3; TRBD1 matches at 9 bases. CDR1 and CDR2 (germline): SEHNR, FQNEAQ (reference sequence). The CDR3 loop spans 15 amino acids. With V trimmed by 5 bases and J by 1 base, 4 bases remained unmatched. In DNA form, the CDR3 reads TGTGCCAGCAGCATAAGGGACAGGGGCACAGATACGCAGTATTTT. This encodes CASSIRDRGTDTQYF.

The V call is TRBV9, the J call TRBJ2-1; no clear D. CDR1 and CDR2 (germline): SGDLS, YYNGEE. Trimming took off 3 bases at V and 10 bases at J, with 8 bases between the two ends. There are 11 residues in the CDR3. CDR3 DNA: TGTGCCAGCAGCGATGGCTCCGAGCAGTTCTTC. Amino acids: CASSDGSEQFF.

V gene TRBV19 combines with J gene TRBJ2-1; D perhaps matches TRBD1 (6 bases). From germline, CDR1 is LNHDA and CDR2 SQIVND (reference sequence). The CDR3 runs 15 residues. V lost 4 bases, J lost 8 bases, and 18 bases lay in between. CDR3 loop: CASSRGLAAGYEQFF. In DNA form, the CDR3 reads TGTGCCAGTAGTAGGGGGCTGGCGGCCGGGTATGAGCAGTTCTTC.

The chain combines TRBV7-6 with TRBJ2-1; 9 bases are a match to TRBD1. The CDR3 has 16 amino acids. V lost 5 bases and J lost 8; bases outside the gene matches: 13. Germline-derived CDR1 and CDR2 are SGHVS and FNYEAQ. CDR3 coding DNA: TGTGCCAGCAGCAACGGGACAGGGACTATCTTCCATGAGCAGTTCTTC. This gives the protein CASSNGTGTIFHEQFF.

The V and J genes are TRBV15 and TRBJ2-1, with 8 bases fitting TRBD2. Unmatched junction bases numbered 6, after V lost 0 bases and J lost 5 bases. The CDR3 has 16 residues. Germline values: CDR1 LNHNV, CDR2 YYDKDF (reference sequence). CDR3 nucleotide sequence: TGTGCCACCAGCAGAGATCGGGGACTAGGTGACAATGAGCAGTTCTTC. Its protein product is CATSRDRGLGDNEQFF.

The J gene is TRBJ2-1, the V gene TRBV7-2; D is uncertain. CDR1 SGHTA and CDR2 FQGNSA come from the germline V gene. V was cut by 5 bases and J by 4 bases, with 12 bases left in between. The CDR3 runs 14 residues. The CDR3 region has the DNA TGTGCCAGCAGCGCCTCGACTGGATACAATGAGCAGTTCTTC. Translating gives CASSASTGYNEQFF.

This chain links TRBV29-1 with TRBJ2-1, with D perhaps matching TRBD2 (6 bases). Trimming took off 0 bases at V and 4 bases at J, with 13 bases between the two ends. The CDR3 spans 15 residues. Germline V gene sequence: CDR1 SQVTM, CDR2 ANQGSEA. The CDR3 sequence is CSVEDLSGLYNEQFF. CDR3 nucleotide sequence: TGCAGCGTTGAAGATCTAAGCGGGCTTTACAATGAGCAGTTCTTC.

This chain uses TRBV4-3 with TRBJ2-1; tentative D call: TRBD2 (6 bases). Per the germline V gene, CDR1 is LGHNA and CDR2 is YSLEER. Trimming removed 6 bases from V and 9 bases from J, with 18 bases in between. CDR3 length equals 14 residues. The CDR3 loop is CASREGWLTGEQFF. The CDR3 DNA is TGCGCCAGCAGGGAGGGATGGTTGACGGGTGAGCAGTTCTTC.

This clone was detected only once. The junction does not match germline at one end; this may be a read error. The V and J genes are TRBV7-6 and TRBJ2-1, with a possible D match to TRBD2 (6 bases). The CDR3 consists of 14 residues. Germline loops: CDR1 SGHVS, CDR2 FNYEAQ. The CDR3 nucleotides read TGTGCCACCAGCCGGCGGGACTCCCTCAATGAGCAGTTCTTC. Its protein is CATSRRDSLNEQFF.

The rearrangement joins TRBV7-2 to TRBJ2-2; 9 nucleotides match TRBD1. V was clipped by 6 bases and J by 3 bases; unmatched bases: 8. The CDR3 is 16 residues long. Germline assignment: CDR1 SGHTA and CDR2 FQGNSA. CDR3: CASSTGGQGYTGELFF. Written as DNA, the CDR3 is TGTGCCAGCAGTACCGGGGGACAGGGATACACCGGGGAGCTGTTTTTT.

V gene TRBV27 combines with J gene TRBJ2-7; 7 bases are a match to TRBD2. CDR1 is MNHEY, CDR2 SMNVEV, per germline (reference sequence). CDR3 length: 16 residues. The J segment lost 2 bases and the V segment lost 6 bases, leaving 13 bases of the junction unmatched. CDR3 DNA sequence: TGTGCCAGCAGAGCCACTCGTGGGGGAGGGACCTACGAGCAGTACTTC. Protein: CASRATRGGGTYEQYF.